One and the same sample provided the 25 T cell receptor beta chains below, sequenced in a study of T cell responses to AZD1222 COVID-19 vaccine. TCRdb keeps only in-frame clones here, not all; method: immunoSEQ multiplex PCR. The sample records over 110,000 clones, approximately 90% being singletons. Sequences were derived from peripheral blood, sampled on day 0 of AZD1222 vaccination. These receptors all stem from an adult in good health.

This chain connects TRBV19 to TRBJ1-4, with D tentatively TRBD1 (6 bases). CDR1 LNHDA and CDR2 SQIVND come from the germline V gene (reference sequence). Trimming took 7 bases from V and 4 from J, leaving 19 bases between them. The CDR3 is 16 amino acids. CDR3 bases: TGTGCCAGTACCCAGGGGACGGCGGGCTTTAATGAAAAACTGTTTTTT. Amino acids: CASTQGTAGFNEKLFF. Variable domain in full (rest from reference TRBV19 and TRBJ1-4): DGGITQSPKYLFRKEGQNVTLSCEQNLNHDAMYWYRQDPGQGLRLIYYSQIVNDFQKGDIAEGYSVSREKKESFPLTVTSAQKNPTAFYLCASTQGTAGFNEKLFFGSGTQLSVL.

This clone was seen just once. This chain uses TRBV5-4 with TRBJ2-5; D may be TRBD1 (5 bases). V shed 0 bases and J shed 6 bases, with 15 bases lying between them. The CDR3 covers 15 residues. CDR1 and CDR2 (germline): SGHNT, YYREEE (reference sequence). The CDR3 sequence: CASSLDLGGAKTQYF. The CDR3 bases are TGTGCCAGCAGCTTGGATTTAGGTGGGGCCAAGACCCAGTACTTC. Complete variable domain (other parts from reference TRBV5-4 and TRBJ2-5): ETGVTQSPTHLIKTRGQQVTLRCSSQSGHNTVSWYQQALGQGPQFIFQYYREEENGRGNFPPRFSGLQFPNYSSELNVNALELDDSALYLCASSLDLGGAKTQYFGPGTRLLVL.

CDR3 sequence reads: CASSHPGRTGELFF. In DNA form, the CDR3 reads TGCGCCAGCAGCCATCCGGGGAGGACCGGGGAGCTGTTTTTT. V gene TRBV4-1 combines with J gene TRBJ2-2; maybe TRBD2 (6 bases). V gave up 3 bases and J gave up 5 bases, with 10 bases separating them. The CDR3 loop spans 14 amino acids. Germline CDR1 is MGHRA and CDR2 is YSYEKL.

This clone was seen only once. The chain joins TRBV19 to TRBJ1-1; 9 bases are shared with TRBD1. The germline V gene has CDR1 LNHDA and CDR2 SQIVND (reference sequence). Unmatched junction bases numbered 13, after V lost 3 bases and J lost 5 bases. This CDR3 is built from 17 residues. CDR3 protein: CASSMGVRGTGSTEAFF. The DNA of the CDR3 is TGTGCCAGTAGTATGGGTGTTCGAGGGACAGGGTCAACTGAAGCTTTCTTT.

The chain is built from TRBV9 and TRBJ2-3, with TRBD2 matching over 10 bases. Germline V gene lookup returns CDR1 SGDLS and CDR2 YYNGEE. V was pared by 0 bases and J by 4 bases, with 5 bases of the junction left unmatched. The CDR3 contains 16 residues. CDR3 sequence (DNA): TGTGCCAGCAGCGTAGTATCTAGCGGGGGTGCAGATACGCAGTATTTT. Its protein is CASSVVSSGGADTQYF.

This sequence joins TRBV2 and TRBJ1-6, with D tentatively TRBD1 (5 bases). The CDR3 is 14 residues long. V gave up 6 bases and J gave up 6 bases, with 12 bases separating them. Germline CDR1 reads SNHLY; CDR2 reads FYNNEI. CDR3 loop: CASRIGTANSPLHF. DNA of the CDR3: TGTGCCAGCAGGATTGGGACGGCTAATTCACCCCTCCACTTT. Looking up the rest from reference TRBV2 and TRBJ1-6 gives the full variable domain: EPEVTQTPSHQVTQMGQEVILRCVPISNHLYFYWYRQILGQKVEFLVSFYNNEISEKSEIFDDQFSVERPDGSNFTLKIRSTKLEDSAMYFCASRIGTANSPLHFGNGTRLTVT.

The CDR3 protein is CATSEPNNEKLFF. DNA for the CDR3: TGTGCCACCAGTGAACCCAACAATGAAAAACTGTTTTTT. The chain employs TRBV24-1 and TRBJ1-4, with D hard to call. V lost 4 bases to trimming and J lost 5 bases, with 7 bases between them. The CDR3 covers 13 residues. Germline CDR1 KGHDR, CDR2 SFDVKD.

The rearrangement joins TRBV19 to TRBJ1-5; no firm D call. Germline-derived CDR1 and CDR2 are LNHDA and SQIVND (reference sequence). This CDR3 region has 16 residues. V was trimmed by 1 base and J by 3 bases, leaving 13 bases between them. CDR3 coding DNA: TGTGCCAGTAGTATAGGTAAAGTAATTTACAATCAGCCCCAGCATTTT. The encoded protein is CASSIGKVIYNQPQHF.

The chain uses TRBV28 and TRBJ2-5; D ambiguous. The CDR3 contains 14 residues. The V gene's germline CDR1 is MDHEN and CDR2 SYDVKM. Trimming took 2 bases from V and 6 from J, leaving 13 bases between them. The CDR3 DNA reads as TGTGCCAGCAGTTTAGGGCAGGAATCGAAGACCCAGTACTTC. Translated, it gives CASSLGQESKTQYF. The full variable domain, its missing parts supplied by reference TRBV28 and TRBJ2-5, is DVKVTQSSRYLVKRTGEKVFLECVQDMDHENMFWYRQDPGLGLRLIYFSYDVKMKEKGDIPEGYSVSREKKERFSLILESASTNQTSMYLCASSLGQESKTQYFGPGTRLLVL.

The CDR3 is CASSQERRVGEKLFF. The CDR3 DNA reads TGCGCCAGCAGCCAAGAGAGGAGGGTGGGGGAAAAACTGTTTTTT. This chain joins TRBV4-3 and TRBJ1-4; no clear D gene. Germline V gene sequence: CDR1 LGHNA, CDR2 YSLEER. CDR3 length: 15 residues. Deletions cut 0 bases from V and 8 bases from J, with 13 bases between.

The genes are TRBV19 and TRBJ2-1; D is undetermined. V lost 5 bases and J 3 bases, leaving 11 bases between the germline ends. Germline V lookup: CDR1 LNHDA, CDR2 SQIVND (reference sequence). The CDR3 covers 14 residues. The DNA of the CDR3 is TGTGCCAGTAGTTCCGATGGCCGCTACAATGAGCAGTTCTTC. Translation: CASSSDGRYNEQFF.

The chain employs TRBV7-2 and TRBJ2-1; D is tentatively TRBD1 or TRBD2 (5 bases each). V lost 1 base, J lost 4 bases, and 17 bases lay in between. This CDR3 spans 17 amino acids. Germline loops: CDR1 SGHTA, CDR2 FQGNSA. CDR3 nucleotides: TGTGCCAGCAGCTTAGGCCCAGGGAGAGCGCGATACAATGAGCAGTTCTTC. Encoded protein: CASSLGPGRARYNEQFF.

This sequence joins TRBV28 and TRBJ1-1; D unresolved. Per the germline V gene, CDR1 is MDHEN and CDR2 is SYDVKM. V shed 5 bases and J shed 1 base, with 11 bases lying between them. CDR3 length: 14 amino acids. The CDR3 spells CASSPSEGNTEAFF. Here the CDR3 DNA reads TGTGCCAGCAGTCCTAGTGAGGGGAACACTGAAGCTTTCTTT.

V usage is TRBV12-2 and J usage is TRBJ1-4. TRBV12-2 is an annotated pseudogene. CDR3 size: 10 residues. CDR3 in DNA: TGTGCAACAACTAATGAAAAACTGTTTTTT. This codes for CATTNEKLFF.

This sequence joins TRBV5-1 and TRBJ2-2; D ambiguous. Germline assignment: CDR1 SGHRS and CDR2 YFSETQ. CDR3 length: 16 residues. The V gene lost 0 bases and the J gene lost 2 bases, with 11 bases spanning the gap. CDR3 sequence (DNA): TGCGCCAGCAGCTTGGGTCCGGGCTTCAACACCGGGGAGCTGTTTTTT. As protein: CASSLGPGFNTGELFF.

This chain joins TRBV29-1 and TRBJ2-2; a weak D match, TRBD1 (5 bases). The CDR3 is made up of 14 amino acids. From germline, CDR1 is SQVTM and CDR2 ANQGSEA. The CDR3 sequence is CTVGLDRNTGELFF. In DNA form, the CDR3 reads TGCACCGTGGGGCTAGACCGTAACACCGGGGAGCTGTTTTTT.

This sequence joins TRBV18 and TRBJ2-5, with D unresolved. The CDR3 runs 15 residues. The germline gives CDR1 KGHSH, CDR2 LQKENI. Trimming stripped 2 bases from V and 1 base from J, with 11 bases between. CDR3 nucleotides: TGTGCCAGCTCACCAAGCCCAGGAACCCAAGAGACCCAGTACTTC. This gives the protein CASSPSPGTQETQYF. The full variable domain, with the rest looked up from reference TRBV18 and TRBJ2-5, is NAGVMQNPRHLVRRRGQEARLRCSPMKGHSHVYWYRQLPEEGLKFMVYLQKENIIDESGMPKERFSAEFPKEGPSILRIQQVVRGDSAAYFCASSPSPGTQETQYFGPGTRLLVL.

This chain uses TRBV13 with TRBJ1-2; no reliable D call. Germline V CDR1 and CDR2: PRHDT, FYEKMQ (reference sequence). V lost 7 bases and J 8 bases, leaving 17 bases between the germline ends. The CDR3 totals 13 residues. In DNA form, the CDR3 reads TGTGCCAGCACCCCTACCGGGAATGGAGGCTACACCTTC. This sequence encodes CASTPTGNGGYTF.

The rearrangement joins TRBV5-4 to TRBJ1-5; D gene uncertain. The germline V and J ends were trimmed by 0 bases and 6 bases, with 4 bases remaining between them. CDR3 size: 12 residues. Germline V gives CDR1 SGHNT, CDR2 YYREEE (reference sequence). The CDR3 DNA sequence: TGTGCCAGCAGCTTGGACAGTCAGCCCCAGCATTTT. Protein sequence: CASSLDSQPQHF.

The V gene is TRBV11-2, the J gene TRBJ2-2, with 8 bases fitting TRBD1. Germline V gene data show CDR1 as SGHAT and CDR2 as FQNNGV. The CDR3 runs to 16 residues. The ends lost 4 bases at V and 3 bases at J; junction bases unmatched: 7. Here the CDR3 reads CASSSSTGDDTGELFF. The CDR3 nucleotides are TGTGCCAGCAGCTCCTCGACAGGGGATGACACCGGGGAGCTGTTTTTT.

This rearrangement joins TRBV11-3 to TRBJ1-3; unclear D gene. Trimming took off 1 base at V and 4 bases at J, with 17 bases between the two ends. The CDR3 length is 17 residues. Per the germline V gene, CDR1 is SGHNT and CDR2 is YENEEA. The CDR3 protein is CASSLGGPEGGGNTIYF. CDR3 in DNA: TGTGCCAGCAGCTTAGGCGGCCCGGAAGGAGGAGGAAACACCATATATTTT. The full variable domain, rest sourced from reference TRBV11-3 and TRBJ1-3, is EAGVVQSPRYKIIEKKQPVAFWCNPISGHNTLYWYLQNLGQGPELLIRYENEEAVDDSQLPKDRFSAERLKGVDSTLKIQPAELGDSAVYLCASSLGGPEGGGNTIYFGEGSWLTVV.

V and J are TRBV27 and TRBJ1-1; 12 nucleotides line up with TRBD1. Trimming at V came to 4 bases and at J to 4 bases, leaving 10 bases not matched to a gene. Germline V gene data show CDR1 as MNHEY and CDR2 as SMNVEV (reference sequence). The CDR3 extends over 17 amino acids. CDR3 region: CASSSGTGGSVGTEAFF. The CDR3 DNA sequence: TGTGCCAGCAGTTCCGGGACAGGGGGCTCTGTCGGCACTGAAGCTTTCTTT.

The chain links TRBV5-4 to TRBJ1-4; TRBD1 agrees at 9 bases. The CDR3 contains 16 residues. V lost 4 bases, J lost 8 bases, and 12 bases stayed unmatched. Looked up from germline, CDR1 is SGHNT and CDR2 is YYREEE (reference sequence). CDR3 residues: CASSDDGTGIYEKLFF. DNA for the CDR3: TGTGCCAGCAGCGACGACGGGACAGGGATATACGAAAAACTGTTTTTT.

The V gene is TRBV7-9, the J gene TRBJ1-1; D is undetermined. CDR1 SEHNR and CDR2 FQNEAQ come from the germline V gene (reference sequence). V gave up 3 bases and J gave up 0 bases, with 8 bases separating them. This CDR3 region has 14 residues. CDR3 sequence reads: CASSFEGMNTEAFF. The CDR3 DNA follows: TGTGCCAGCAGCTTTGAGGGCATGAACACTGAAGCTTTCTTT.

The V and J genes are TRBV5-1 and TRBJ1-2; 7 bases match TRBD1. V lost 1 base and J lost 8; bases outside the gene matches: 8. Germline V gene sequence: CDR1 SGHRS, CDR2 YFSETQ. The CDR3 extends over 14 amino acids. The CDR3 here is CASSLQGVEQGYTF. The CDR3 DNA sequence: TGCGCCAGCAGCTTGCAGGGGGTGGAACAGGGCTACACCTTC.